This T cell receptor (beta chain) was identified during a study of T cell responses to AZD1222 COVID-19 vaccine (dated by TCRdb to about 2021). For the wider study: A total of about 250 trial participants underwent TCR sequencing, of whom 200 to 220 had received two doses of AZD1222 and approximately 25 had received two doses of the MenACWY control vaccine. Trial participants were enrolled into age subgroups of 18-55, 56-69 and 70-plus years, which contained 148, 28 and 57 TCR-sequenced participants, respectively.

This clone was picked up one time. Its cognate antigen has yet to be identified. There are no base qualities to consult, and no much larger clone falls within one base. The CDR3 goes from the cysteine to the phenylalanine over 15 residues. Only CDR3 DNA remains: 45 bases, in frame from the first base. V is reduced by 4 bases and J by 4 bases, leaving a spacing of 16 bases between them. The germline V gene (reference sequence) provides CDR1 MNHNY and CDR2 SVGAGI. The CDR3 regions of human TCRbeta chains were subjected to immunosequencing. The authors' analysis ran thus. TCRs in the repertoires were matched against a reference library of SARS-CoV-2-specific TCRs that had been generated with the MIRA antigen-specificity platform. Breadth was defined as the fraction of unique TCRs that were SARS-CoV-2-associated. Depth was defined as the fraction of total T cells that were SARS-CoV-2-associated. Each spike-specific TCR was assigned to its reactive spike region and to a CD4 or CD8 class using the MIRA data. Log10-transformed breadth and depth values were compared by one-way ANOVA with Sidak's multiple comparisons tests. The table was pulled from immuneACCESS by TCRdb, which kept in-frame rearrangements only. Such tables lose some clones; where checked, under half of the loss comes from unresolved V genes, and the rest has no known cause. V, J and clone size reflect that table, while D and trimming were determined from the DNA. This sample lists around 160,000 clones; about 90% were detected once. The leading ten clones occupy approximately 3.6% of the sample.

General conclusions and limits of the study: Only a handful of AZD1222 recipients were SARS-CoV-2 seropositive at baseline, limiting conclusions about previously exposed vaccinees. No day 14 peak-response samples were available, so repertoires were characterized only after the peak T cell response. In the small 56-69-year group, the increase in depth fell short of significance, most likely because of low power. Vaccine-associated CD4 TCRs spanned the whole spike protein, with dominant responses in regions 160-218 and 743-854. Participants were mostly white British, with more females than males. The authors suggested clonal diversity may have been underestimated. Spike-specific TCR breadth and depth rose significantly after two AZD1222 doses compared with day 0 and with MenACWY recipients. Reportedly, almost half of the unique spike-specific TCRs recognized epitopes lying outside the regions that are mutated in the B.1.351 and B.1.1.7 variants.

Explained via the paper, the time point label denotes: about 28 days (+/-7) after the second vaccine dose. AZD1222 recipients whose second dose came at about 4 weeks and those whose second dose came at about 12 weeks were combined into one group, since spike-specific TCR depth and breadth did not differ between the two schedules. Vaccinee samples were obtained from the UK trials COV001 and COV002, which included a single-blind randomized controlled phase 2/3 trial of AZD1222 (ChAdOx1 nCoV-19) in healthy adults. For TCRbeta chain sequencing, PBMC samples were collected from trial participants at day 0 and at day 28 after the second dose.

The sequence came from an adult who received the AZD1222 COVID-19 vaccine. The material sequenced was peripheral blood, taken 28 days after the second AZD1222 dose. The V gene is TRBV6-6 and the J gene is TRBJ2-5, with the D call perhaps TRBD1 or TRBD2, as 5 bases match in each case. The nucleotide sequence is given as TGTGCCAGCAGTTGGGGGACCGAACAATTAGAGACCCAGTACTTC. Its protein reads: CASSWGTEQLETQYF.